The T cell receptor (beta chain) under discussion was sequenced for a study of T cell changes during pregnancy in multiple sclerosis. Using immunoSEQ multiplex PCR, the repertoire was profiled, and TCRdb retains in-frame clones only, with some absent. The sample carries roughly 49,000 clones, roughly nine tenths recorded once. V lost 5 bases, J lost 6 bases, and 26 bases lay in between. Germline CDR1 MDHEN, CDR2 SYDVKM. The CDR3 length is 17 residues. This chain joins TRBV28 and TRBJ2-7; maybe TRBD2 (6 bases). Sequencing used peripheral blood, obtained in the first trimester of pregnancy. The TCR sequence derives from a female donor in good health, enrolled as a control in a pregnancy study. CDR3 DNA: TGTGCCAGCAGTCGGCGCCGCAATAGCGGACCATGGATCGAGCAGTACTTC. Encoded protein: CASSRRRNSGPWIEQYF.